Listed below are T cell receptor beta chains from one sample, sequenced in a study of regulatory T cells in long-lasting Graves disease. TCRdb reanalysed the multiplex PCR reads using MiXCR and keeps one entry per CDR3 protein. The sample yields more than 450,000 distinct CDR3 sequences, more than 10% seen once. These sequences were also reported in another study, on T cells in Graves' hyperthyroidism and ophthalmopathy.

The source was peripheral blood mononuclear cells (PBMCs), collected at new diagnosis, from a patient treated with antithyroid drugs. These receptors were collected from a young woman with Graves disease. The CDR3 runs from the conserved cysteine through the conserved F or W. The D gene is left open where the match is weak. Not all rows give a size; the values are once, few, many and, for expanded clones, a class.

clone_size	d_call	j_call	v_call	cdr3_nt	cdr3_aa
many	TRBD1	TRBJ1-4	TRBV20-1	TGCAGTCCAAGACGAGGGGGCGATGAAAAACTGTTTTTT	CSPRRGGDEKLFF
once	NA	TRBJ2-1	TRBV28	TGTGCCAGCAGGCGGACCGCAGCGGACCACAATGAGGAGTTCTTC	CASRRTAADHNEEFF
many	NA	TRBJ2-7	TRBV10-3	TGTGCCATCAGTGATAACAGCGGAAGGTACGAGCAGTACTTC	CAISDNSGRYEQYF
many	TRBD1	TRBJ1-1	TRBV5-6	TGTGCCAGCAGCTTTGGGACAGGGATGGGGAACACTGAAGCTTTCTTT	CASSFGTGMGNTEAFF
many	NA	TRBJ2-1	TRBV11-3	TGTGCCAGCAGCCCCGGGGACTTCAGCTCCTACAATGAGCAGTTCTTC	CASSPGDFSSYNEQFF
NA	NA	TRBJ1-1	TRBV6-5	TGTGCCAGCAGTTACTCGATCTACATAGGGACTGAAGCTTTCTTT	CASSYSIYIGTEAFF
NA	TRBD1	TRBJ1-1	TRBV28	TGTGCCAGCAGACCCACAGGGGGTGTCACGAGGTACACTGAAGCTTTCTTT	CASRPTGGVTRYTEAFF
many	NA	TRBJ1-1	TRBV18	TGTGCCAGCTCACCACGGTCCGGACGGTCGGCAGAAGCTTTCTTT	CASSPRSGRSAEAFF
few	TRBD2	TRBJ2-3	TRBV3-1	TGTGCCAGCAGCCAATTGGTCCCCCCGGCGGGAGCCCCTATCACAGATACGCAGTATTTT	CASSQLVPPAGAPITDTQYF
few	NA	TRBJ1-4	TRBV6-2/TRBV6-3	TGTGCCAGCAGTTACTCTTACGCAACTAATGAAAAACTGTTTTTT	CASSYSYATNEKLFF
NA	NA	TRBJ2-2	TRBV28	TGTGCCAGCAGTGTGCCTTTAAGGGGGAACACCGGGGAGCTGTTTTTT	CASSVPLRGNTGELFF
few	TRBD1	TRBJ2-2	TRBV12-3/TRBV12-4	TGTGCCAGCAGCCTAGACAGGGGGCGAGGGGAGCTGTTTTTT	CASSLDRGRGELFF
many	NA	TRBJ2-7	TRBV28	TGTGCCAGCAGTTACGGGGACTACGAGCAGTACTTC	CASSYGDYEQYF
many	NA	TRBJ1-1	TRBV20-1	TGCAGTGCGCGTAAGGGAGCCTGGGGGAACACTGAAGCTTTCTTT	CSARKGAWGNTEAFF
many	NA	TRBJ1-1	TRBV6-1	TGTGCCAGCCAAGCAGACATGAACACTGAAGCTTTCTTT	CASQADMNTEAFF
many	NA	TRBJ1-5	TRBV6-1	TGTGCCAGCAGCGAATTAGGACGGTGGGGTAATAGCAATCAGCCCCAGCATTTT	CASSELGRWGNSNQPQHF
NA	TRBD1	TRBJ2-2	TRBV3-1	TGTGCCAGCAGCCGGAGAGGGGGCTCCTGGGAGCTGTTTTTT	CASSRRGGSWELFF
few	TRBD1	TRBJ1-5	TRBV6-1	TGTGCCAGCAGGCTGACAGGGGGTAGCAATCAGCCCCAGCATTTT	CASRLTGGSNQPQHF
NA	NA	TRBJ2-7	TRBV5-4	TGTGCCAGCAGCTTGCCCCTAGCCTACGAGCAGTACTTC	CASSLPLAYEQYF
many	NA	TRBJ1-3	TRBV2	TGTGCCAGCATAACCGGAAGCTCTGGAAACACCATATATTTT	CASITGSSGNTIYF
few	TRBD1	TRBJ2-7	TRBV5-6	TGTGCCAGCAGCCCAAGGACAGGCGAGCAGTACTTC	CASSPRTGEQYF
NA	TRBD1	TRBJ2-7	TRBV6-1	TGTGCCAGCAACACCGGGACAGGCGTGTACGAGCAGTACTTC	CASNTGTGVYEQYF
many	TRBD2	TRBJ2-1	TRBV11-2	TGTGCCAGCAGCTTAGTCTTGACTAGCGGGAGATCGGAAAATGAGCAGTTCTTC	CASSLVLTSGRSENEQFF
NA	NA	TRBJ2-3	TRBV29-1	TGCAGCGTTGAAGACCTATACCCAAAGACCACAGATACGCAGTATTTT	CSVEDLYPKTTDTQYF
few	NA	TRBJ2-7	TRBV13	TGTGCCAGCAGCCCGCGCCGGGGGCTCAACGAGCAGTACTTC	CASSPRRGLNEQYF
many	NA	TRBJ2-1	TRBV19	TGTGCCAGTAGCTCCGCTAGGTTGGTTCTCCCTCAGTTCTTC	CASSSARLVLPQFF
many	NA	TRBJ2-7	TRBV6-2/TRBV6-3	TGTGCCAGCAGTTACGGGGAAGAGCAGTACTTC	CASSYGEEQYF
NA	NA	TRBJ2-1	TRBV16	TGTGCCAGCAGCCACGATGAGCAGTTCTTC	CASSHDEQFF
NA	TRBD1	TRBJ1-4	TRBV19	TGTGCCAGTAGTCCAGGGGGCAGCAATGAAAAACTGTTTTTT	CASSPGGSNEKLFF